The sequence of this T cell receptor beta chain was determined in a study of blood T cell repertoires in COVID-19. Turning to the study itself: There were acute and convalescent COVID-19 samples, and they came from the United States, Italy and Spain. From T cells, B-cell-depleted T cells, or PBMCs came the material, which was cDNA or gDNA.

Study processing details: Reference gene primer amplification yielded estimated nucleated cell counts. This table comes from immunoSEQ multiplex PCR, and its TCRdb copy is limited to in-frame clones, with some not included. V, J and clone size reflect that table, while D and trimming were determined from the DNA. The data contain 180,000 or so clones, more than 75% of them singletons. Germline lookup yields CDR1 MNHEY and CDR2 SMNVEV (reference sequence). There are 12 residues in the CDR3. V gave up 3 bases and J gave up 8 bases, with 7 bases separating them. Specimen: peripheral blood. This TCR was sampled from a middle-aged man with active or convalescent COVID-19. This chain connects TRBV27 to TRBJ1-4; D gene ambiguous. CDR3 protein: CASSFLGEKLFF. CDR3 coding DNA: TGTGCCAGCAGTTTTCTGGGCGAAAAACTGTTTTTT.